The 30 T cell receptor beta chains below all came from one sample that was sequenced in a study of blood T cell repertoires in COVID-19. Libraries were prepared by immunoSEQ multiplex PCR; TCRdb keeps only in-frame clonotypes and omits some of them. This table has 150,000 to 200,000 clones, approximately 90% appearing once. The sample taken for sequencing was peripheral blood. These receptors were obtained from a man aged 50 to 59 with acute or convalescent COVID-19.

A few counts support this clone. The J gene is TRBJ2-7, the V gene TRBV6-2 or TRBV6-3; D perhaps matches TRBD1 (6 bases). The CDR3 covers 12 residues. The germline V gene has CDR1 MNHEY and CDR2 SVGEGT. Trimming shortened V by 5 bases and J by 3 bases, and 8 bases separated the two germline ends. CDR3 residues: CASSGRGYEQYV. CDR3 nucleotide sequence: TGTGCCAGCAGTGGCAGGGGCTACGAGCAGTACGTC.

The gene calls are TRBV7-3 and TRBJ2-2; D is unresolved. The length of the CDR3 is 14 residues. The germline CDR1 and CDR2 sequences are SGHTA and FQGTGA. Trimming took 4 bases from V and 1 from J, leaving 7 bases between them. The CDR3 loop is CASSSYRNTGELFF. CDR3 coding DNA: TGTGCCAGCAGCTCCTACAGGAACACCGGGGAGCTGTTTTTT.

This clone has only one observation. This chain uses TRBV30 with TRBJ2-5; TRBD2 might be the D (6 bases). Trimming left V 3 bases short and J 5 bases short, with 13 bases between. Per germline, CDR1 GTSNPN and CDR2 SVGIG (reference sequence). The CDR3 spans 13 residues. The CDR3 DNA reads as TGTGCCTGGAGCAGAGCGGGTCGGGAGACCCAGTACTTC. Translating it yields CAWSRAGRETQYF. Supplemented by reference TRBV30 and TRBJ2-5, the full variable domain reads SQTIHQWPATLVQPVGSPLSLECTVEGTSNPNLYWYRQAAGRGLQLLFYSVGIGQISSEVPQNLSASRPQDRQFILSSKKLLLSDSGFYLCAWSRAGRETQYFGPGTRLLVL.

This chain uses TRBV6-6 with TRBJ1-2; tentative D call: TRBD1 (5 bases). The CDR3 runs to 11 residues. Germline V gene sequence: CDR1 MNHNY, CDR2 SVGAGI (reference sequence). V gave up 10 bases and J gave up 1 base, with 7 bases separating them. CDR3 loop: CATGGNYGYTF. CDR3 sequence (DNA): TGTGCCACCGGGGGTAACTATGGCTACACCTTC.

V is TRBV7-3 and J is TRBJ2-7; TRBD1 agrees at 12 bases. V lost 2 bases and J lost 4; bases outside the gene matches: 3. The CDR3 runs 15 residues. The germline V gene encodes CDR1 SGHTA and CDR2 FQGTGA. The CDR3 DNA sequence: TGTGCCAGCAGCTTAGGGACAGGGGGCAAATACGAGCAGTACTTC. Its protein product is CASSLGTGGKYEQYF.

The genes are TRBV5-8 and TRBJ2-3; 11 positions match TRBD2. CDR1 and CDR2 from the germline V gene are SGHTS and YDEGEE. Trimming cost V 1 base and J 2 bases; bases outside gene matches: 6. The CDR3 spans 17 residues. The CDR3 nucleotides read TGTGCCAGCAGCTTGTCCCAGACTAGCGGGGCCACAGATACGCAGTATTTT. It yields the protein CASSLSQTSGATDTQYF.

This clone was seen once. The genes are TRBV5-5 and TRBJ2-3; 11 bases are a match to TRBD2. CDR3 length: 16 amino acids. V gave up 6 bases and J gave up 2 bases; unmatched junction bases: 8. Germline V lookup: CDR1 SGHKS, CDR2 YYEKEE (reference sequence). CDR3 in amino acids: CASTRLLAGATDTQYF. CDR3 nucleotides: TGTGCCAGCACTCGACTACTAGCGGGGGCCACAGATACGCAGTATTTT. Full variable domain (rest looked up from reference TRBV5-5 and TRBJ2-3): DAGVTQSPTHLIKTRGQQVTLRCSPISGHKSVSWYQQVLGQGPQFIFQYYEKEERGRGNFPDRFSARQFPNYSSELNVNALLLGDSALYLCASTRLLAGATDTQYFGPGTRLTVL.

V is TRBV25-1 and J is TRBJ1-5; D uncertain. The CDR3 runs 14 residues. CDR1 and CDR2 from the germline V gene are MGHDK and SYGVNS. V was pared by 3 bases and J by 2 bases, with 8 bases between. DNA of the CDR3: TGTGCCAGCAGTGATGGGCAGGGCAATCAGCCCCAGCATTTT. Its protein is CASSDGQGNQPQHF.

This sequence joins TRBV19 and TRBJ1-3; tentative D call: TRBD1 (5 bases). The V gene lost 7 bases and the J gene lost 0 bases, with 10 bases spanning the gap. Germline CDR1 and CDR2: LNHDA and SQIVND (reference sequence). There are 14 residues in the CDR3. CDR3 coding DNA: TGTGCCAGTAAGGGGTGGAGCTCTGGAAACACCATATATTTT. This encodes CASKGWSSGNTIYF.

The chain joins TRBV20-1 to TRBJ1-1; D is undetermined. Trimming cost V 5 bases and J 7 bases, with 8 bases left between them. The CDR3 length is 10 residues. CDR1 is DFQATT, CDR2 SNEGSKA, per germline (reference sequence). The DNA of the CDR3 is TGCAGTGCTTACAGAATTGAAGCTTTCTTT. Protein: CSAYRIEAFF.

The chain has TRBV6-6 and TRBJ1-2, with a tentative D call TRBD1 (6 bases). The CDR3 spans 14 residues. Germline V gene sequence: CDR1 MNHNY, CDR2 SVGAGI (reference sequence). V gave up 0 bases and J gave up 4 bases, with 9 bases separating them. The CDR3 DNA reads TGTGCCAGCAGTTACTCGTTAGGGGGCTATGGCTACACCTTC. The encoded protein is CASSYSLGGYGYTF.

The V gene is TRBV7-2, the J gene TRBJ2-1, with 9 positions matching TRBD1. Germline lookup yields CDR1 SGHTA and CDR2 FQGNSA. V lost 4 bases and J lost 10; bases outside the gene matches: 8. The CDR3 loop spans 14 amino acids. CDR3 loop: CASSSGTGWGEQFF. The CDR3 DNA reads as TGTGCCAGCAGCTCCGGGACAGGGTGGGGCGAGCAGTTCTTC.

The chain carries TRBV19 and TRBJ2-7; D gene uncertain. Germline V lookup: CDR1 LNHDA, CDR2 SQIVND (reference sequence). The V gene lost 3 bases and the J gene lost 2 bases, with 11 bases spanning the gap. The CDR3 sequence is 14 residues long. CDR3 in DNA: TGTGCCAGTAGTATCTCCGGCACTACCTACGAGCAGTACTTC. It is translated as CASSISGTTYEQYF. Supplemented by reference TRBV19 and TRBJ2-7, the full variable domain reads DGGITQSPKYLFRKEGQNVTLSCEQNLNHDAMYWYRQDPGQGLRLIYYSQIVNDFQKGDIAEGYSVSREKKESFPLTVTSAQKNPTAFYLCASSISGTTYEQYFGPGTRLTVT.

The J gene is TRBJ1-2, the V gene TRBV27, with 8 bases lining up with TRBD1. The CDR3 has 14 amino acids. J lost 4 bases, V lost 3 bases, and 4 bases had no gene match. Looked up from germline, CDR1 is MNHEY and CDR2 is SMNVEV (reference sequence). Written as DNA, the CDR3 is TGTGCCAGCAGTTTGGCAGGGGGCGGCTATGGCTACACCTTC. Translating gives CASSLAGGGYGYTF.

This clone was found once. The CDR3 DNA follows: TGTGCCACGAAGGCAGGAACTGCAACTAATGAAAAACTGTTTTTT. Residues: CATKAGTATNEKLFF. The chain is built from TRBV27 and TRBJ1-4; D unclear. Germline V gene data show CDR1 as MNHEY and CDR2 as SMNVEV (reference sequence). The CDR3 sequence is 15 residues long. Trimming pared 10 bases from V and 0 bases from J, leaving 15 bases between.

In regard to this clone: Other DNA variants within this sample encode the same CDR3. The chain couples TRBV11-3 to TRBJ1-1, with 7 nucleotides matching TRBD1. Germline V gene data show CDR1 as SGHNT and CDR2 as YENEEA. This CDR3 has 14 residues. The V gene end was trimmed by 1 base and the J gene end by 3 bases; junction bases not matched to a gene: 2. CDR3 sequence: CASSLGQGYTEAFF. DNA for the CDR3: TGTGCCAGCAGCTTAGGACAGGGTTACACTGAAGCTTTCTTT. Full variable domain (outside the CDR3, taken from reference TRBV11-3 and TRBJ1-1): EAGVVQSPRYKIIEKKQPVAFWCNPISGHNTLYWYLQNLGQGPELLIRYENEEAVDDSQLPKDRFSAERLKGVDSTLKIQPAELGDSAVYLCASSLGQGYTEAFFGQGTRLTVV.

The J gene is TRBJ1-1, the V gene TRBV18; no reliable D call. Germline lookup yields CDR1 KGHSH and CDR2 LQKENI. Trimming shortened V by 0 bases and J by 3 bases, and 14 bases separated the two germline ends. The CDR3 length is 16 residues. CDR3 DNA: TGTGCCAGCTCACCACCGACATCCCCTGGATACACTGAAGCTTTCTTT. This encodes CASSPPTSPGYTEAFF.

CDR3 residues: CASADSYSPLHF. The CDR3 DNA reads as TGTGCCAGCGCGGACAGTTATTCACCCCTCCACTTT. V and J are TRBV28 and TRBJ1-6, with a tentative D call TRBD1 (6 bases). This CDR3 contains 12 residues. CDR1 and CDR2 (germline): MDHEN, SYDVKM. V lost 8 bases and J 8 bases, leaving 10 bases between the germline ends. Filled out from reference TRBV28 and TRBJ1-6, the complete variable domain reads DVKVTQSSRYLVKRTGEKVFLECVQDMDHENMFWYRQDPGLGLRLIYFSYDVKMKEKGDIPEGYSVSREKKERFSLILESASTNQTSMYLCASADSYSPLHFGNGTRLTVT.

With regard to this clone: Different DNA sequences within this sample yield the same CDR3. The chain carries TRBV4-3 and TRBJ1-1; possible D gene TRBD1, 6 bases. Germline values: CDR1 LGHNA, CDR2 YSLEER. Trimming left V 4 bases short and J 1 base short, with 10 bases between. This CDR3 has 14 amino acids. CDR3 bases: TGCGCCAGCAGCCGCGGACAGACGAACACTGAAGCTTTCTTT. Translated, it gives CASSRGQTNTEAFF.

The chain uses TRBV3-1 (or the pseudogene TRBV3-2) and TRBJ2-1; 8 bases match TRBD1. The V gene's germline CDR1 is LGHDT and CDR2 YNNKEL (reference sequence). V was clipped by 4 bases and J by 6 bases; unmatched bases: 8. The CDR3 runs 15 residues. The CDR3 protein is CASSPDQGARNEQFF. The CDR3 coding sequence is TGTGCCAGCAGCCCCGACCAGGGGGCGCGCAATGAGCAGTTCTTC.

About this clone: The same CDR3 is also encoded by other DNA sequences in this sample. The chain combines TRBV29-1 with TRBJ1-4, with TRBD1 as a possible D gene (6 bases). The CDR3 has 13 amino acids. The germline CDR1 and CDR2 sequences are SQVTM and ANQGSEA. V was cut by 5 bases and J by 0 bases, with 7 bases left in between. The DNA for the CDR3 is TGCAGCGTTAGGACAGCAACTAATGAAAAACTGTTTTTT. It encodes CSVRTATNEKLFF.

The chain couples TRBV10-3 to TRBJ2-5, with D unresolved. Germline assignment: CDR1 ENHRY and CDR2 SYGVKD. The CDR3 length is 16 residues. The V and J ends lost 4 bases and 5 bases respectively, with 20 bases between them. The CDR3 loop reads CAISASTPLDPETQYF. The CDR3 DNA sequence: TGTGCCATCAGTGCCTCCACCCCGCTAGATCCTGAGACCCAGTACTTC.

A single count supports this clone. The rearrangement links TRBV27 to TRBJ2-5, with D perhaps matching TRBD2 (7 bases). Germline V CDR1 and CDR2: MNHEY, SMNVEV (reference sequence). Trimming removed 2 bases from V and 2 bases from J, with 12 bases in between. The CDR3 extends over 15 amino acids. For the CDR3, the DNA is TGTGCCAGCAGTTTACGGGGGGCCCGACAAGAGACCCAGTACTTC. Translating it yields CASSLRGARQETQYF.

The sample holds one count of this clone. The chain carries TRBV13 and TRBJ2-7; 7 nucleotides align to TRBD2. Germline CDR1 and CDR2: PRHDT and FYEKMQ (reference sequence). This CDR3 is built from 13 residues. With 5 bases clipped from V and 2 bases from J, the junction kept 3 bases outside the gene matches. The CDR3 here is CASSRDYPYEQYV. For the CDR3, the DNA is TGTGCCAGCAGCAGGGACTACCCCTACGAGCAGTACGTC.

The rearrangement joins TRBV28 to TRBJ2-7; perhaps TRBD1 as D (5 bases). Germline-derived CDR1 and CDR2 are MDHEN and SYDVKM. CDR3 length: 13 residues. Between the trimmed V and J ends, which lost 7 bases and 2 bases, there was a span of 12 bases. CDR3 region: CASKTVFTYEQYF. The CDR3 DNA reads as TGTGCCAGCAAGACAGTATTTACCTACGAGCAGTACTTC.

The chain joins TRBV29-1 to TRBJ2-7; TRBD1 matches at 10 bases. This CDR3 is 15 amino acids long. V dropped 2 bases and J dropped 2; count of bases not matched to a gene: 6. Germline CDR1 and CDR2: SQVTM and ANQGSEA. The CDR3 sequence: CSVESPGTGAYEQYF. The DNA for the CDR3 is TGCAGCGTTGAAAGCCCCGGGACAGGGGCCTACGAGCAGTACTTC.

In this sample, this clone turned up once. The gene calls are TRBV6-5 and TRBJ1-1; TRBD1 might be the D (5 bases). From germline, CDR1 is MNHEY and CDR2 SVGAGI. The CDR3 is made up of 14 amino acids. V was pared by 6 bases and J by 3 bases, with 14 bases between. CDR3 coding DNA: TGTGCCAGCAGCTCCTCCCGGGGGTACACTGAAGCTTTCTTT. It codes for CASSSSRGYTEAFF.

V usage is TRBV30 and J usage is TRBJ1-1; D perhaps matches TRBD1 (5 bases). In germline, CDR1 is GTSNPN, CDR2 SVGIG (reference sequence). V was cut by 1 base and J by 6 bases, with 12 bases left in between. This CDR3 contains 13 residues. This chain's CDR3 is CAWSEVWGAEAFF. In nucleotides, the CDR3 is TGTGCCTGGAGTGAAGTCTGGGGGGCTGAAGCTTTCTTT.

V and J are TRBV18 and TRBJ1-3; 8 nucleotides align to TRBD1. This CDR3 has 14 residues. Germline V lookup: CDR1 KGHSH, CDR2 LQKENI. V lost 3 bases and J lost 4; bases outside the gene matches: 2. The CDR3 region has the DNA TGTGCCAGCTCACCGACAGGGGAGGGAAACACCATATATTTT. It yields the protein CASSPTGEGNTIYF.

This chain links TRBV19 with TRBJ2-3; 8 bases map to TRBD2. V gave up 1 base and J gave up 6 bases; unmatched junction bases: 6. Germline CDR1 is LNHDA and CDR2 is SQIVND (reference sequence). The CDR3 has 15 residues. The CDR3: CASSIGAGVVDTQYF. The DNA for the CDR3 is TGTGCCAGTAGTATAGGAGCGGGAGTCGTGGATACGCAGTATTTT.